Reported below is one TCR beta chain. Assay used: immunoSEQ multiplex PCR; TCRdb lists only in-frame clones, some missing. The sample holds around 260,000 clones, over 75% seen once. The record originates from a study of blood T cell repertoires in COVID-19. Overall study: Samples of COVID-19 (acute and convalescent) were obtained from the United States, Italy and Spain.

The CDR3 covers 14 residues. V shed 6 bases and J 1 base; nucleotides not matched to a gene: 4. Germline-derived CDR1 and CDR2 are MNHEY and SVGAGI. This clonotype originated in a woman aged 45-65 years with acute or convalescent COVID-19. Sequenced sample: peripheral blood. The chain employs TRBV6-5 and TRBJ2-3, with TRBD2 matching 7 bases. This CDR3 reads CASRYTSGTDTQYF. For the CDR3, the DNA is TGTGCCAGCAGGTATACTAGCGGCACAGATACGCAGTATTTT.